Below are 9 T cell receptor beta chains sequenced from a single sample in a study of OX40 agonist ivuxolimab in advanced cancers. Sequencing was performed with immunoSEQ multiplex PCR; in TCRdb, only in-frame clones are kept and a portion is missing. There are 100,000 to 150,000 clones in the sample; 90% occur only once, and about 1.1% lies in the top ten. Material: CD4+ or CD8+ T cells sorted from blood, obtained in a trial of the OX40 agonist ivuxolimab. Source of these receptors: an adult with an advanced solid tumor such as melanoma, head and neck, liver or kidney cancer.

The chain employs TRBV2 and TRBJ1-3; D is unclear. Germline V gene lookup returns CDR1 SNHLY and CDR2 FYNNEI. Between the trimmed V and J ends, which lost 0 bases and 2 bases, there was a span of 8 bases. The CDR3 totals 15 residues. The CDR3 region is CASSEAKGAGNTIYF. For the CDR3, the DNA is TGTGCCAGCAGTGAAGCGAAGGGCGCTGGAAACACCATATATTTT.

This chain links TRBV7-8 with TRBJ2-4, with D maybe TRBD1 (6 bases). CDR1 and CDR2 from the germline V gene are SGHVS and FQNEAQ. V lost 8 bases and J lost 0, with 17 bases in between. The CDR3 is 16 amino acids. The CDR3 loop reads CASGQGTLLAKNIQYF. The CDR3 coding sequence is TGTGCCAGCGGTCAGGGGACCCTCCTAGCCAAAAACATTCAGTACTTC.

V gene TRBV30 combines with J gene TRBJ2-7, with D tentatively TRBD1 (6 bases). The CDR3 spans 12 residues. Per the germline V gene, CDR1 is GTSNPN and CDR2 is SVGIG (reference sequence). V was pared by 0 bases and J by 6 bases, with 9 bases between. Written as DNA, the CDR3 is TGTGCCTGGAGTGTTGGGGGCCCCGAGCAGTACTTC. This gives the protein CAWSVGGPEQYF.

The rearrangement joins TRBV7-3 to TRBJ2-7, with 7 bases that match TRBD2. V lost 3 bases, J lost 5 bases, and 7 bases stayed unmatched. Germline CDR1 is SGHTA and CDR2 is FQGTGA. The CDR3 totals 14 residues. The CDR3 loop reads CASSFGGSPNEQYF. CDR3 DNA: TGTGCCAGCAGCTTCGGGGGGAGCCCCAACGAGCAGTACTTC. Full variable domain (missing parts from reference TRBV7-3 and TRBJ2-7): GAGVSQTPSNKVTEKGKYVELRCDPISGHTALYWYRQSLGQGPEFLIYFQGTGAADDSGLPNDRFFAVRPEGSVSTLKIQRTERGDSAVYLCASSFGGSPNEQYFGPGTRLTVT.

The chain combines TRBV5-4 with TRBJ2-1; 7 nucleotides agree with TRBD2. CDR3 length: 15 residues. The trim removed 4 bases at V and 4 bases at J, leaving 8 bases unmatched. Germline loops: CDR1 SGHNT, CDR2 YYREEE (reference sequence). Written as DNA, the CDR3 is TGTGCCAGCAGCCCTGCTCAAGCGGGGTACAATGAGCAGTTCTTC. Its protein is CASSPAQAGYNEQFF.

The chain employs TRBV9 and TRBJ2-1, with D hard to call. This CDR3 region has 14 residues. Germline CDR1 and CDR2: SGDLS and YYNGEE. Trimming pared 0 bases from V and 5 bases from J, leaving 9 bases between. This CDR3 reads CASSVAHGNNEQFF. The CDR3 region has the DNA TGTGCCAGCAGCGTAGCTCACGGAAACAATGAGCAGTTCTTC.

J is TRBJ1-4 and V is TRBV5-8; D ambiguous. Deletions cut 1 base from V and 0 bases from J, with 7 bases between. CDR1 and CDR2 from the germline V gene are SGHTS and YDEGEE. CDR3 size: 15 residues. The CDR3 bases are TGTGCCAGCAGCTTGATGACCACAACTAATGAAAAACTGTTTTTT. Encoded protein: CASSLMTTTNEKLFF. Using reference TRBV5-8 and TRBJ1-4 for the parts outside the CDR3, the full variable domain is EAGVTQSPTHLIKTRGQQATLRCSPISGHTSVYWYQQALGLGLQFLLWYDEGEERNRGNFPPRFSGRQFPNYSSELNVNALELEDSALYLCASSLMTTTNEKLFFGSGTQLSVL.

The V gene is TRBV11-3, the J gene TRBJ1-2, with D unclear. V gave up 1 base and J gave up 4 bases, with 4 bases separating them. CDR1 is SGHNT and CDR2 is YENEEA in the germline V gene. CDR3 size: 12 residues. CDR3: CASSLGGYGYTF. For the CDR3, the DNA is TGTGCCAGCAGCTTAGGAGGCTATGGCTACACCTTC.

The CDR3 spells CASSLSNGVKLFF. The CDR3 DNA reads TGTGCCAGCAGTTTATCGAATGGAGTAAAACTGTTTTTT. The rearrangement uses TRBV27 and TRBJ1-4; D gene unclear. Trimming pared 0 bases from V and 10 bases from J, leaving 9 bases between. Germline assignment: CDR1 MNHEY and CDR2 SMNVEV (reference sequence). There are 13 residues in the CDR3. The full variable domain, with the rest looked up from reference TRBV27 and TRBJ1-4, is EAQVTQNPRYLITVTGKKLTVTCSQNMNHEYMSWYRQDPGLGLRQIYYSMNVEVTDKGDVPEGYKVSRKEKRNFPLILESPSPNQTSLYFCASSLSNGVKLFFGSGTQLSVL.